This TCR beta chain was retrieved from a study of Ad26.COV2.S vaccination and SARS-CoV-2 variants. Overall study: Among those in the COV1001 Ad26.COV2.S trial arm was the donor. Each vaccinee took Ad26.COV2.S intramuscularly, once or twice 56 days apart.

Assay: immunoSEQ multiplex PCR; the TCRdb copy retains only in-frame clones and omits some. The repertoire holds 300,000 to 350,000 clones, roughly 91% seen once, with approximately 4.5% in the top ten. Study-wide results and limits: TCR breadth and depth estimates may have understated total T cell responses.

Comments on this clone: The antigen is undetermined.

V shed 3 bases, J shed 0 bases, and the junction held 4 bases outside the gene matches. Germline loops: CDR1 SGDLS, CDR2 YYNGEE. The CDR3 is 16 amino acids. Treatment given: about 20 received Ad26.COV2.S at low or high dose, single or two shots; about 5 received placebo; per-sample allocation not given. Day 63 after the first injection of vaccine or placebo was the sampling time. An Ad26 vector that expressed Wuhan-strain SARS-CoV-2 spike constituted the vaccine. Source: peripheral blood, taken in a trial of Ad26.COV2.S vaccine versus placebo. This TCR was recovered from a person between 18 and 59 years old who received the Ad26.COV2.S COVID-19 vaccine or a placebo. The chain links TRBV9 to TRBJ2-4; 9 nucleotides match TRBD1. The DNA of the CDR3 is TGTGCCAGCAGCGGGACAGGGGCCTTAGCCAAAAACATTCAGTACTTC. It is translated as CASSGTGALAKNIQYF.